This is a list of T cell receptor beta chains from one sample in a study of blood T cell repertoires in COVID-19. This table comes from immunoSEQ multiplex PCR, and its TCRdb copy is limited to in-frame clones, with some not included. The table records hundreds of thousands of clones, 85% to 90% of them present only once. The source material was PBMCs or T cells enriched from blood (not recorded which). The receptors originated from a woman in her forties or fifties in a cohort exposed to, infected with or recovered from COVID-19 (not recorded which). Both conserved end residues are part of each CDR3. The D gene is left open where the match is weak. Size values are once, few and many counts, or a class for expanded clones, and some rows have none.

j_gene: TRBJ2-7; v_gene: TRBV19; d_gene: TRBD1; abundance: .; CDR3aa: CASSLTGGSYEQYF; CDR3nt: TGTGCCAGTAGTTTGACAGGGGGCTCCTACGAGCAGTACTTC
j_gene: TRBJ2-2; v_gene: TRBV7-3; d_gene: TRBD1; abundance: .; CDR3aa: CASSAPGQGVTGELFF; CDR3nt: TGTGCCAGCAGCGCGCCGGGTCAGGGGGTGACGGGGGAGCTGTTTTTT
j_gene: TRBJ2-3; v_gene: TRBV7-9; d_gene: TRBD1; abundance: .; CDR3aa: CASSLARGQRTDTQYF; CDR3nt: TGTGCCAGCAGCTTAGCGAGGGGACAGCGCACAGATACGCAGTATTTT
j_gene: TRBJ2-7; v_gene: TRBV3-1/TRBV3-2; d_gene: TRBD1; abundance: once; CDR3aa: CASSQLTGNEQYF; CDR3nt: TGTGCCAGCAGCCAGCTGACAGGGAACGAGCAGTACTTC
j_gene: TRBJ1-5; v_gene: TRBV7-9; d_gene: TRBD1; abundance: .; CDR3aa: CASSAGQGAYSNQPQHF; CDR3nt: TGTGCCAGCAGCGCAGGACAGGGGGCCTATAGCAATCAGCCCCAGCATTTT
j_gene: TRBJ1-2; v_gene: TRBV28; d_gene: TRBD1; abundance: .; CDR3aa: CASSLTFGGTGRKNDYGYTF; CDR3nt: TGTGCCAGCAGTTTGACGTTCGGCGGGACAGGGAGGAAAAATGACTATGGCTACACCTTC
j_gene: TRBJ2-3; v_gene: TRBV19; d_gene: TRBD2; abundance: .; CDR3aa: CASLGLAGGQYF; CDR3nt: TGTGCCAGCCTGGGACTAGCGGGGGGGCAGTATTTT
j_gene: TRBJ1-2; v_gene: TRBV27; d_gene: TRBD1; abundance: few; CDR3aa: CASSLGQGNYGYTF; CDR3nt: TGTGCCAGCAGTTTAGGACAGGGGAACTATGGCTACACCTTC
j_gene: TRBJ2-5; v_gene: TRBV18; d_gene: TRBD2; abundance: .; CDR3aa: CASSRSGGDQETQYF; CDR3nt: TGTGCCAGCTCAAGAAGCGGGGGGGACCAAGAGACCCAGTACTTC
j_gene: TRBJ2-7; v_gene: TRBV10-1; d_gene: .; abundance: .; CDR3aa: CASSESVQGSYEQYF; CDR3nt: TGCGCCAGCAGTGAGTCCGTACAGGGTTCCTACGAGCAGTACTTC
j_gene: TRBJ1-5; v_gene: TRBV5-5; d_gene: .; abundance: medium-sized; CDR3aa: CASRPGVGNQPQHF; CDR3nt: TGTGCCAGCCGTCCGGGGGTCGGTAATCAGCCCCAGCATTTT
j_gene: TRBJ2-3; v_gene: TRBV6-2/TRBV6-3; d_gene: .; abundance: once; CDR3aa: CASSYLGEFSDTQYF; CDR3nt: TGTGCCAGCAGTTACTTGGGAGAATTTTCAGATACGCAGTATTTT
j_gene: TRBJ2-1; v_gene: TRBV4-2; d_gene: TRBD2; abundance: once; CDR3aa: CASSQESVASGAGYEQFF; CDR3nt: TGTGCCAGCAGCCAAGAATCGGTAGCCAGCGGGGCCGGGTATGAGCAGTTCTTC
j_gene: TRBJ2-2; v_gene: TRBV6-5; d_gene: TRBD1; abundance: .; CDR3aa: CASNRPGGGELFF; CDR3nt: TGTGCCAGCAACAGACCAGGGGGCGGGGAGCTGTTTTTT
j_gene: TRBJ2-3; v_gene: TRBV10-3; d_gene: .; abundance: .; CDR3aa: CAISEGGGSALTDTQYF; CDR3nt: TGTGCCATCAGTGAAGGGGGGGGGAGTGCTCTCACAGATACGCAGTATTTT
j_gene: TRBJ2-5; v_gene: TRBV6-5; d_gene: .; abundance: .; CDR3aa: CAARDGGSQETQYF; CDR3nt: TGTGCCGCCCGCGACGGGGGTTCTCAAGAGACCCAGTACTTC
j_gene: TRBJ1-2; v_gene: TRBV2; d_gene: TRBD1; abundance: .; CDR3aa: CASSETGVTLRYTF; CDR3nt: TGTGCCAGCAGTGAGACAGGGGTCACGCTTCGCTACACCTTC
j_gene: TRBJ1-5; v_gene: TRBV4-2; d_gene: .; abundance: .; CDR3aa: CASSQEPRSPTREPQHF; CDR3nt: TGTGCCAGCAGCCAAGAACCCCGGTCGCCCACACGGGAGCCCCAGCATTTT
j_gene: TRBJ2-5; v_gene: TRBV2; d_gene: TRBD2; abundance: .; CDR3aa: CASTRGRGGSETQYF; CDR3nt: TGTGCCAGCACCCGGGGCCGGGGGGGATCAGAGACCCAGTACTTC
j_gene: TRBJ1-1; v_gene: TRBV7-9; d_gene: TRBD1; abundance: .; CDR3aa: CASSLAETGNEAFF; CDR3nt: TGTGCCAGCAGCTTAGCGGAGACAGGGAATGAAGCTTTCTTT
j_gene: TRBJ2-5; v_gene: TRBV15; d_gene: TRBD2; abundance: .; CDR3aa: CATSNSGGAGETQYF; CDR3nt: TGTGCCACCAGCAATAGCGGGGGGGCCGGGGAGACCCAGTACTTC
j_gene: TRBJ2-3; v_gene: TRBV5-4; d_gene: TRBD2; abundance: .; CDR3aa: CASSRRFGAGATDTQYF; CDR3nt: TGTGCCAGCAGCCGGAGGTTCGGAGCGGGGGCCACAGATACGCAGTATTTT
j_gene: TRBJ2-2; v_gene: TRBV19; d_gene: .; abundance: .; CDR3aa: CASSIAQGYDTGELFF; CDR3nt: TGTGCCAGTAGTATAGCCCAGGGGTACGACACCGGGGAGCTGTTTTTT
j_gene: TRBJ1-2; v_gene: TRBV24-1; d_gene: .; abundance: .; CDR3aa: CATSAGWNGGYTF; CDR3nt: TGTGCCACCTCTGCGGGCTGGAACGGGGGCTACACCTTC
j_gene: TRBJ2-7; v_gene: TRBV5-6; d_gene: .; abundance: .; CDR3aa: CASSSYYEQYF; CDR3nt: TGTGCCAGCAGTTCCTATTACGAGCAGTACTTC
j_gene: TRBJ1-4; v_gene: TRBV4-2; d_gene: .; abundance: .; CDR3aa: CASSQDRQDNEKLFF; CDR3nt: TGTGCCAGCAGCCAAGACCGACAAGATAATGAAAAACTGTTTTTT
j_gene: TRBJ2-3; v_gene: TRBV5-4; d_gene: TRBD2; abundance: .; CDR3aa: CASSLGTLAGSTDTQYF; CDR3nt: TGTGCCAGCAGCTTGGGCACACTAGCGGGGAGCACAGATACGCAGTATTTT
j_gene: TRBJ1-2; v_gene: TRBV28; d_gene: .; abundance: .; CDR3aa: CASSAVNYGYTF; CDR3nt: TGTGCCAGCAGCGCGGTTAACTATGGCTACACCTTC
j_gene: TRBJ2-7; v_gene: TRBV10-3; d_gene: TRBD1; abundance: .; CDR3aa: CAIRTRQGIWNEQYF; CDR3nt: TGTGCCATCAGGACCCGACAGGGTATATGGAACGAGCAGTACTTC
j_gene: TRBJ2-2; v_gene: TRBV7-6; d_gene: TRBD2; abundance: .; CDR3aa: CASSIDWWGSVSGAPNTGELFF; CDR3nt: TGTGCCAGCAGCATCGACTGGTGGGGCTCTGTTAGCGGGGCTCCGAACACCGGGGAGCTGTTTTTT
j_gene: TRBJ2-1; v_gene: TRBV6-2/TRBV6-3; d_gene: TRBD2; abundance: .; CDR3aa: CASSYASGGDNEQFF; CDR3nt: TGTGCCAGCAGTTACGCTAGCGGGGGGGACAATGAGCAGTTCTTC
j_gene: TRBJ2-2; v_gene: TRBV7-2; d_gene: TRBD2; abundance: .; CDR3aa: CASSGTSGGVNTGELFF; CDR3nt: TGTGCCAGCAGCGGGACTAGCGGGGGAGTAAACACCGGGGAGCTGTTTTTT
j_gene: TRBJ1-1; v_gene: TRBV28; d_gene: TRBD1; abundance: once; CDR3aa: CASSTWTGLNTEAFF; CDR3nt: TGTGCCAGCAGTACATGGACAGGGCTGAACACTGAAGCTTTCTTT
j_gene: TRBJ2-3; v_gene: TRBV19; d_gene: TRBD2; abundance: .; CDR3aa: CASSTRLAGGTDTQYF; CDR3nt: TGTGCCAGTAGTACGCGACTAGCGGGGGGCACAGATACGCAGTATTTT
j_gene: TRBJ1-2; v_gene: TRBV28; d_gene: .; abundance: .; CDR3aa: CASSLGSGSYGYTF; CDR3nt: TGTGCCAGCAGTTTAGGCAGTGGTTCCTATGGCTACACCTTC